This T cell receptor (beta chain) came from a study of blood T cell repertoires in COVID-19 (dated by TCRdb to 2020 to 2021). A note on the overall study: The collaborator samples originated in the United States, Italy and Spain and spanned the acute and convalescent phases of COVID-19. The material from the prospective study consisted of cDNA or gDNA derived from T cells, B-cell-depleted T cells, or PBMCs. Deeply sampled blood TCRbeta repertoires from subjects exposed to, actively infected with, or recovered from COVID-19 were included in the dataset. The repertoires were released in a freely available public database intended as a resource for research on the immune response to SARS-CoV-2. The samples were drawn from two sources: the first 160 participants of the ongoing ImmuneRACE study, and 950 to 1,500 subjects contributed by 6 global collaborators. A de-identified subject ID, COVID-19 status, age in years and sex were almost always included in the sample metadata. Where available, HLA class I and class II types were taken from metadata supplied by the sample provider and were not determined by assay-based typing.

Points the paper makes about the study in general: Clinical and demographic metadata were provided uncurated, with the amount varying by source and participant.

With regard to this clone: Its antigen is still unknown. No much larger clone exists at a distance of one base, and base qualities are not known.

The immunoSEQ Assay, a bias-controlled multiplex PCR, was used to amplify TCRbeta CDR3 regions from genomic DNA. Per the authors' processing: Within the assay, amplification of reference gene primers was used to estimate how many nucleated cells each sample contained. To quantify the absolute abundance of each unique TCRbeta CDR3 rearrangement, sequence reads were collapsed and filtered. For each sample, productive Simpson clonality was calculated as the square root of Simpson's diversity index across productive rearrangements. The source is immuneACCESS, and TCRdb retained only in-frame sequences with V and J called. Part of the clones is not carried over; for the studies checked, unresolved V genes explain less than half of this, and the remainder is unexplained. D and trimming were read from the DNA, whereas the V and J calls and clone size are those reported in that table. This sample has 300,000 to 350,000 clones in its table, and almost 90% of those were observed once. The ten largest make up 3.5% to 4.5% of the sample.

In the prospective study, participants were 18 to 89 years old, resided in about two dozen geographic areas of the United States, and were enrolled through a virtual design. In the prospective study, cohorts were assigned on the basis of participant-reported clinical history obtained from a screening survey and a study questionnaire. In the prospective study, whole blood, serum and a nasopharyngeal or oropharyngeal swab were collected from each participant by mobile phlebotomists. Additional blood draws and questionnaires over an approximately two-month period could optionally be provided by prospective study participants. Prospective study blood samples were shipped either frozen or at room temperature before DNA extraction. The CDR3 spans 16 residues, from the cysteine through the phenylalanine. Of the read, only the CDR3 DNA is kept; its 48 bases are in frame from base 1. V gives up 5 bases and J gives up 6 bases, and the segment between their germline ends measures 22 bases. CDR1 and CDR2, per the germline V gene, are SGHTA and FQGTGA.

Input material: PBMCs or T cells enriched from blood (not recorded which). This sequence uses TRBV7-3 and TRBJ1-1, with TRBD1 as a weak D call on 5 bases. The receptor was isolated from a woman aged 18-35 years with acute COVID-19. The DNA sequence follows: TGTGCCAGCAGCCCATTTGGGGCAGGGAAGGACGCTGAAGCTTTCTTT. Translated, this gives CASSPFGAGKDAEAFF.